This entry lists 25 T cell receptor beta chains sequenced from one sample in a study of technical replicates of blood from a few donors (dated by TCRdb to about 2017). Library method: the immunoSEQ multiplex PCR assay. Held by TCRdb, this immuneACCESS table contains in-frame sequences only and omits some clones. Under half of the omission traces to an unresolved V gene where checked; the cause of the rest is unknown. The sample contains 65,000 to 90,000 clones, approximately 98% of them found a single time. In total, the top ten clones hold 0.2% to 0.25% of the sample. The sequenced material came from T cells isolated from PBMCs. Receptors were obtained from a human donor in good health.

V gene TRBV7-9 combines with J gene TRBJ1-2, with a weak D call TRBD1 (6 bases). From germline, CDR1 is SEHNR and CDR2 FQNEAQ (reference sequence). This CDR3 spans 14 amino acids. V was trimmed by 4 bases and J by 11 bases, leaving 20 bases between them. The CDR3 loop is CASSSRASGRGYTF. The CDR3 region has the DNA TGTGCCAGCAGCTCCCGGGCCTCTGGAAGGGGGTACACCTTC.

This chain uses TRBV7-8 with TRBJ2-5; TRBD2 matches at 7 bases. V was pared by 3 bases and J by 5 bases, with 3 bases of the junction left unmatched. The V gene's germline CDR1 is SGHVS and CDR2 FQNEAQ. CDR3 length: 13 amino acids. The CDR3 DNA reads as TGTGCCAGCAGCTTCGGGGAGGGGGAGACCCAGTACTTC. Its translation: CASSFGEGETQYF.

V is TRBV30 and J is TRBJ2-3; 7 bases are shared with TRBD2. The V and J ends lost 4 bases and 4 bases, in that order; junction bases with no gene match: 11. CDR1 is GTSNPN and CDR2 is SVGIG in the germline V gene (reference sequence). This CDR3 is built from 15 residues. CDR3 sequence (DNA): TGTGCCTGGACCCCCGGGGCGGGAGCAGCAGATACGCAGTATTTT. Its protein is CAWTPGAGAADTQYF.

In this sample, this clone turned up once. The genes are TRBV10-3 and TRBJ1-2, with 9 bases matching TRBD1. The CDR3 length is 15 residues. In germline, CDR1 is ENHRY, CDR2 SYGVKD. After removal of 6 bases from V and 5 bases from J, the junction contained 10 bases not matched to a gene. Here the CDR3 DNA reads TGTGCCATCAGCGACCTCGGGACAGGGTATTATGGCTACACCTTC. Translated: CAISDLGTGYYGYTF.

J is TRBJ1-4 and V is TRBV6-1; D gene unclear. The CDR3 is 14 amino acids. Germline V gene data show CDR1 as MNHNS and CDR2 as SASEGT. With 3 bases removed from V and 7 bases from J, the gap between germline ends came to 12 bases. The CDR3 DNA reads TGTGCCAGCAGTGATGGGAGAGAGCTTGAAAAACTGTTTTTT. Translating it yields CASSDGRELEKLFF.

The rearrangement joins TRBV5-1 to TRBJ1-4; 8 nucleotides agree with TRBD1. Germline CDR1 SGHRS, CDR2 YFSETQ. V lost 2 bases, J lost 1 base, and 1 base stayed unmatched. The CDR3 is 15 residues long. CDR3: CASSFGQGTNEKLFF. In DNA form, the CDR3 reads TGCGCCAGCAGCTTCGGACAGGGAACTAATGAAAAACTGTTTTTT.

The chain combines TRBV5-1 with TRBJ2-7, with TRBD2 identical over 9 bases. V lost 4 bases, J lost 7 bases, and 3 bases stayed unmatched. Germline-derived CDR1 and CDR2 are SGHRS and YFSETQ. This CDR3 is built from 12 residues. The CDR3 protein is CASSGSGREQYF. In DNA, the CDR3 is TGCGCCAGCAGCGGGAGCGGGAGGGAGCAGTACTTC.

The V gene is TRBV7-3, the J gene TRBJ2-1; 11 nucleotides line up with TRBD2. The V and J ends lost 4 bases and 2 bases, in that order; junction bases with no gene match: 4. The CDR3 is 16 amino acids. CDR1 is SGHTA, CDR2 FQGTGA, per germline. The CDR3 DNA reads as TGTGCCAGCAGCTCTAATAGCGGGAGGGCCTACAATGAGCAGTTCTTC. It specifies CASSSNSGRAYNEQFF.

The chain has TRBV4-3 and TRBJ1-4; TRBD1 might be the D (5 bases). Trimming left V 0 bases short and J 0 bases short, with 11 bases between. The CDR3 is made up of 17 amino acids. Germline CDR1 reads LGHNA; CDR2 reads YSLEER. CDR3 sequence reads: CASSQDHGGATNEKLFF. The CDR3, as DNA: TGCGCCAGCAGCCAAGATCACGGGGGGGCAACTAATGAAAAACTGTTTTTT.

V is TRBV6-5 and J is TRBJ1-3, with D perhaps matching TRBD1 (6 bases). CDR3 length: 14 amino acids. Germline CDR1 is MNHEY and CDR2 is SVGAGI. V lost 6 bases and J lost 3, with 12 bases in between. CDR3 DNA: TGTGCCAGCAGAGTCCGGGACATTGGAAACACCATATATTTT. This sequence encodes CASRVRDIGNTIYF.

The chain has TRBV13 and TRBJ2-1; 10 bases are shared with TRBD2. The germline CDR1 and CDR2 sequences are PRHDT and FYEKMQ (reference sequence). This CDR3 contains 14 residues. J gave up 6 bases and V 5 bases, and 4 bases lay outside the gene matches. The CDR3, as DNA: TGTGCCAGCAGCAACCGACTAGCGGGCAATGAGCAGTTCTTC. Protein: CASSNRLAGNEQFF.

This rearrangement joins TRBV4-3 to TRBJ2-5; D not resolved. The CDR3 consists of 12 residues. V was clipped by 2 bases and J by 5 bases, with 6 bases between them. Germline CDR1 is LGHNA and CDR2 is YSLEER. CDR3 residues: CASSQTGETQYF. The CDR3 DNA is TGCGCCAGCAGCCAAACCGGGGAGACCCAGTACTTC.

This CDR3 reads CASSEYTDEQYF. The CDR3, as DNA: TGTGCCAGCAGCGAATATACGGACGAGCAGTACTTC. The V call is TRBV5-6, the J call TRBJ2-7, with no clear D. The CDR3 totals 12 residues. V shed 4 bases and J shed 5 bases, with 10 bases lying between them. Germline V gene sequence: CDR1 SGHDT, CDR2 YYEEEE.

V and J are TRBV7-2 and TRBJ2-7; perhaps TRBD2 as D (6 bases). Germline values: CDR1 SGHTA, CDR2 FQGNSA. The ends were cut back, 7 bases at V and 0 bases at J, with 10 bases in the middle. The CDR3 totals 13 residues. DNA of the CDR3: TGTGCCAGCACTAGCGCCGTCTCCTACGAGCAGTACTTC. It translates to CASTSAVSYEQYF.

The rearrangement uses TRBV28 and TRBJ1-5, with D possibly matching TRBD1 (6 bases). V lost 3 bases to trimming and J lost 2 bases, with 11 bases between them. Germline V CDR1 and CDR2: MDHEN, SYDVKM. The CDR3 loop spans 15 amino acids. CDR3 DNA: TGTGCCAGCAGTTTGGGGGCGTCCGGCAATCAGCCCCAGCATTTT. Translating gives CASSLGASGNQPQHF.

This clone was picked up a small number of times. The chain has TRBV10-3 and TRBJ2-5, with TRBD2 matching over 11 bases. Germline values: CDR1 ENHRY, CDR2 SYGVKD. V lost 6 bases to trimming and J lost 0 bases; unmatched junction nucleotides: 6. The CDR3 covers 16 residues. CDR3 DNA: TGTGCCATCAGGCCTAGCGGGAGGATGTACCAAGAGACCCAGTACTTC. Residues: CAIRPSGRMYQETQYF.

This clone was detected only once. This chain's CDR3 is CASRHGVPYGRTDGELFF. The CDR3 coding sequence is TGTGCCAGCAGACACGGAGTACCTTACGGGAGAACGGACGGGGAGCTGTTTTTT. This sequence joins TRBV7-9 and TRBJ2-2; possible D gene TRBD2, 6 bases. This CDR3 contains 18 residues. The germline V gene has CDR1 SEHNR and CDR2 FQNEAQ (reference sequence). The V gene lost 6 bases and the J gene lost 7 bases, with 27 bases spanning the gap.

The V gene is TRBV7-2, the J gene TRBJ1-2, with no clear D. Germline CDR1 and CDR2: SGHTA and FQGNSA. The V and J ends lost 1 base and 7 bases respectively, with 7 bases between them. CDR3 size: 12 residues. The CDR3 region has the DNA TGTGCCAGCAGCTTAGTGGGGAGTGGCTACACCTTC. This encodes CASSLVGSGYTF. Supplemented by reference TRBV7-2 and TRBJ1-2, the full variable domain reads GAGVSQSPSNKVTEKGKDVELRCDPISGHTALYWYRQSLGQGLEFLIYFQGNSAPDKSGLPSDRFSAERTGGSVSTLTIQRTQQEDSAVYLCASSLVGSGYTFGSGTRLTVV.

V usage is TRBV11-3 and J usage is TRBJ1-2; no firm D call. The germline V gene encodes CDR1 SGHNT and CDR2 YENEEA. This CDR3 contains 14 residues. V lost 1 base and J lost 3, with 9 bases in between. In DNA, the CDR3 is TGTGCCAGCAGCTTAGTATTCACAGACTATGGCTACACCTTC. Its translation: CASSLVFTDYGYTF.

This rearrangement joins TRBV6-5 to TRBJ2-7, with no clear D. Trimming removed 6 bases at V and 2 bases at J, with 5 bases between. CDR1 MNHEY and CDR2 SVGAGI come from the germline V gene. The CDR3 extends over 11 amino acids. CDR3 amino acids: CASRQAYEQYF. The CDR3 DNA follows: TGTGCCAGCAGGCAGGCCTACGAGCAGTACTTC.

The chain joins TRBV6-5 to TRBJ1-2, with 7 nucleotides matching TRBD1. There are 13 residues in the CDR3. The V and J ends lost 4 bases and 3 bases, in that order; junction bases with no gene match: 2. Germline-derived CDR1 and CDR2 are MNHEY and SVGAGI. The CDR3 reads CASSLTGYYGYTF. In DNA, the CDR3 is TGTGCCAGCAGTTTGACAGGGTACTATGGCTACACCTTC.

This clone has only one observation. The gene calls are TRBV18 and TRBJ2-7, with a possible D match to TRBD2 (5 bases). The CDR3 covers 12 residues. CDR1 KGHSH and CDR2 LQKENI come from the germline V gene. The CDR3 coding sequence is TGTGCCAGCTCCCCGAACAAGGGAGCACCGGTGGTC. It yields the protein CASSPNKGAPVV.

The chain uses TRBV2 and TRBJ1-4; no firm D call. V lost 8 bases to trimming and J lost 4 bases, with 8 bases between them. This CDR3 region has 12 residues. Germline-derived CDR1 and CDR2 are SNHLY and FYNNEI. The DNA for the CDR3 is TGTGCCAGCCAGAGGGTTAATGAAAAACTGTTTTTT. Its protein is CASQRVNEKLFF.

V and J are TRBV27 and TRBJ2-2, with 11 bases matching TRBD2. After removal of 6 bases from V and 4 bases from J, the junction contained 7 bases not matched to a gene. Germline V gene lookup returns CDR1 MNHEY and CDR2 SMNVEV (reference sequence). There are 16 residues in the CDR3. CDR3 sequence reads: CASRFSGRVVTGELFF. CDR3 bases: TGTGCCAGCAGATTTAGCGGGAGGGTGGTCACCGGGGAGCTGTTTTTT.

The chain carries TRBV30 and TRBJ1-4; possible D gene TRBD1, 5 bases. Germline-derived CDR1 and CDR2 are GTSNPN and SVGIG (reference sequence). Trimming took 5 bases from V and 7 from J, leaving 17 bases between them. The CDR3 runs to 14 residues. The CDR3 reads CAWGQTVSLEKLFF. The CDR3 DNA reads as TGTGCCTGGGGGCAGACAGTCAGTCTTGAAAAACTGTTTTTT. The variable domain in full, completed from reference TRBV30 and TRBJ1-4, reads SQTIHQWPATLVQPVGSPLSLECTVEGTSNPNLYWYRQAAGRGLQLLFYSVGIGQISSEVPQNLSASRPQDRQFILSSKKLLLSDSGFYLCAWGQTVSLEKLFFGSGTQLSVL.